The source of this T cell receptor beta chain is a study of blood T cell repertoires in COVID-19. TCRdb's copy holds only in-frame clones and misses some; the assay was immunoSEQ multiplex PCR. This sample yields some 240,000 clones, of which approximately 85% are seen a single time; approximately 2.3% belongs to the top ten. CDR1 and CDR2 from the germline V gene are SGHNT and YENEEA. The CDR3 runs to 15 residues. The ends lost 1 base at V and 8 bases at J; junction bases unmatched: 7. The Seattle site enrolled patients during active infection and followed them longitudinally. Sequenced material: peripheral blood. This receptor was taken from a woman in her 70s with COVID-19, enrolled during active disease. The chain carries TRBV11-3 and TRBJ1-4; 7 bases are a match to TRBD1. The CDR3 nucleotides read TGTGCCAGCAGCTTAGCGACAGGGCGACGCGAAAAACTGTTTTTT. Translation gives CASSLATGRREKLFF.